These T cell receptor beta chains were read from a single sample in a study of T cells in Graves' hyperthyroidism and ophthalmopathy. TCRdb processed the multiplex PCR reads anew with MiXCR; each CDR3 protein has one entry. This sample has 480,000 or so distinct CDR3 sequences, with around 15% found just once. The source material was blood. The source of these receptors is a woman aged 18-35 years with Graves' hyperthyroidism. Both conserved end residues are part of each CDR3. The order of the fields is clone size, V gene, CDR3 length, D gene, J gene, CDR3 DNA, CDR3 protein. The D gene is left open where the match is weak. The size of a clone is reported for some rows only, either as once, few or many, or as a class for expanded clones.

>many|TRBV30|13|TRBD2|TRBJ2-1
TGTGCCTGGACCGGACTAGCGGCTGAAGAGCAGTTCTTC
CAWTGLAAEEQFF
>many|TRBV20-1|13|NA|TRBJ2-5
TGCAGTCAAATGAGGGGGAGAGAAGAGACCCAGTACTTC
CSQMRGREETQYF
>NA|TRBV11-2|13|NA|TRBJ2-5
TGTGCCAGCAGCGCGCGGGACAGAGAGACCCAGTACTTC
CASSARDRETQYF
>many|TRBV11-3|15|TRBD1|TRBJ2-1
TGTGCCAGCAGCTCCCGGGACAGGGGCTACAATGAGCAGTTCTTC
CASSSRDRGYNEQFF
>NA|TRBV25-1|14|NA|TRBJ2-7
TGTGCCAGCAGTGAAATTGGGGACGACTACGAGCAGTACTTC
CASSEIGDDYEQYF
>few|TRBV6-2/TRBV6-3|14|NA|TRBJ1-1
TGTGCCAGCAGTTACGGGATCAAGAACACTGAAGCTTTCTTT
CASSYGIKNTEAFF
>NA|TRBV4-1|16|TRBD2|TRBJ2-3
TGCGCCAGCAGCCCGGCTAGCGGGAGAACCTCCGATACGCAGTATTTT
CASSPASGRTSDTQYF
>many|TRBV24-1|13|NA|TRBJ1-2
TGTGCCACCAGTGATAACGAGGAATGGGGCTACACCTTC
CATSDNEEWGYTF
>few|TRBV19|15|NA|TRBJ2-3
TGTGCCAGTAGTATTTTAGCGGTAGATACAGATACGCAGTATTTT
CASSILAVDTDTQYF
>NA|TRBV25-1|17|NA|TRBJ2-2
TGTGCCAGCAGTGAAAGGGTGGTGGGGGGTAACACCGGGGAGCTGTTTTTT
CASSERVVGGNTGELFF
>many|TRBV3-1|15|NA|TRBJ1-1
TGTGCCAGCAGCCCCGGGGACCAAGGCTACCGGGAAGCTTTCTTT
CASSPGDQGYREAFF
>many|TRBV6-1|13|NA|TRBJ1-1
TGTGCCAGCAGTGAAGTTGGGGGGACTGAAGCTTTCTTT
CASSEVGGTEAFF
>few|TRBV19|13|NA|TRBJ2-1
TGTGCCAGTATCGGACCCCTTGGCCATGAGCAGTTCTTC
CASIGPLGHEQFF
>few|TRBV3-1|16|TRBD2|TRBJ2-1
TGTGCCAGCAGCCAAGCTAGCGGGTTCCCCTACAATGAGCAGTTCTTC
CASSQASGFPYNEQFF
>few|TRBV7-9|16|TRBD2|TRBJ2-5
TGTGCCAGCAGCTGGGTTCTAGCGGGAGATGTGGAGACCCAGTACTTC
CASSWVLAGDVETQYF
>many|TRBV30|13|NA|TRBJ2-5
TGTGCCTGGAGTGGAAGGGTAGGGGAGACCCAGTACTTC
CAWSGRVGETQYF
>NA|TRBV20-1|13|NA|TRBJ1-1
TGCAGTGCTAGAGAAGGTGGCAGGTCTGAAGCTTTCTTT
CSAREGGRSEAFF
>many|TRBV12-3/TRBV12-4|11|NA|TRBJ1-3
TGTGCCAGCAGGTCGGAAGACACCATATATTTT
CASRSEDTIYF
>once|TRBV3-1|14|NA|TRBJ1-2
TGTGCCAGCACCCCGGGACAAAAGAACTATGGCTACACCTTC
CASTPGQKNYGYTF
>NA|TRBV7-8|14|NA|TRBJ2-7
TGTGCCAGCAGCTACTCACTCCGGCGGTACGAGCAGTACTTC
CASSYSLRRYEQYF
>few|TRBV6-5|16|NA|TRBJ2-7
TGCGCCAGCAGTTACTCGGGGGCGGTGCGAAGCTACGAGCAGTACTTC
CASSYSGAVRSYEQYF
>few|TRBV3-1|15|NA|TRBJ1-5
TGTGCCAGCAGCCAAGCGGGCTATAGCAATCAGCCCCAGCATTTT
CASSQAGYSNQPQHF
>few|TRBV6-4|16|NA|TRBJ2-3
TGTGCCAGCAGTGACTCGGGGCTACCTAACACAGATACGCAGTATTTT
CASSDSGLPNTDTQYF
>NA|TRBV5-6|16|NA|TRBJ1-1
TGTGCCAGCAGCTTAGCTGCGAAGGTTAGGGGAACTGAAGCTTTCTTT
CASSLAAKVRGTEAFF
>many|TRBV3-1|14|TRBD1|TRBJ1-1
TGTGCCAGCAGCCTTAGACAGGGGGCGGCTGAAGCTTTCTTT
CASSLRQGAAEAFF
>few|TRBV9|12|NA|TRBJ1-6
TGTGCCAGCAGTGCCCCGATGTCACCCCTCCACTTT
CASSAPMSPLHF
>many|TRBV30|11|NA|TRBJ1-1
TGTGCCTGGAGTGGCGGGGCTGAAGCTTTCTTT
CAWSGGAEAFF
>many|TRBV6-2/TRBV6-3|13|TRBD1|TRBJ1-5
TGTGCCAGCAGCACAGGGGTCCTTCAGCCCCAGCATTTT
CASSTGVLQPQHF
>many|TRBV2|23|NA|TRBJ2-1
TGTGCCAGCAGCGACCCTTCCCCTACGCCCCCCTATATAGCGGAGGGGACCTACAATGAGCAGTTCTTC
CASSDPSPTPPYIAEGTYNEQFF
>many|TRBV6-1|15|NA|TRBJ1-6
TGTGCCAGCAGTTACGGACGCGGAAGGGATTCACCCCTCCACTTT
CASSYGRGRDSPLHF
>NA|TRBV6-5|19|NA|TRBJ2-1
TGTGCCAGCAGTTACTCGGGATCCAACGCGGGCGAGTCCTACAATGAGCAGTTCTTC
CASSYSGSNAGESYNEQFF
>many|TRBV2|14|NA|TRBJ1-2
TGTGCCAGCAGTGAAGTTGAGGGAGCGGATGGCTACACCTTC
CASSEVEGADGYTF
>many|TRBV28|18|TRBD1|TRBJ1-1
TGTGCCAGCAGCCTAAGCCCGGACAGGCGCCCTTTGAACACTGAAGCTTTCTTT
CASSLSPDRRPLNTEAFF
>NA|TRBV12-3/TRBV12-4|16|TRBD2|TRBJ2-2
TGTGCCAGCAGTTCCTCGACTAGCGCCTGGGGAGGGGAGCTGTTTTTT
CASSSSTSAWGGELFF
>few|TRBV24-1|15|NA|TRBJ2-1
TGTGCCACCAGTGATCCCGGGAGCTCCTACAATGAGCAGTTCTTC
CATSDPGSSYNEQFF
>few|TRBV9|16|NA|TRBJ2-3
TGTGCCAGCAGCGTAACGAACACAGGAGGCACAGATACGCAGTATTTT
CASSVTNTGGTDTQYF
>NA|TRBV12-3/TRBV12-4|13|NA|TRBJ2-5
TGTGCCAGCAGCCCTTCGGAGGAAGAGACCCAGTACTTC
CASSPSEEETQYF
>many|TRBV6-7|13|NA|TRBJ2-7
TGTGCCAAAACCGGGACTCGACCCCATAAGCAGTACTTC
CAKTGTRPHKQYF
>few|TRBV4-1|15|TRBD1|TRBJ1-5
TGCGCCAGCAGCCAATCGGACAGGGTGAATCAGCCCCAGCATTTT
CASSQSDRVNQPQHF
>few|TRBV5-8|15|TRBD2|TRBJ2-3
TGTGCCAGCAGTATCCTAGCGGGAACTGGAGATACGCAGTATTTT
CASSILAGTGDTQYF
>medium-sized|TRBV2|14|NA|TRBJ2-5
TGTGCCAGCAGGGGAAGACAGGGAGGAGAGACCCAGTACTTC
CASRGRQGGETQYF
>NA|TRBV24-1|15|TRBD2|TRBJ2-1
TGTGCCACCAGTGTGAACGGGAGGGGAAGGAATGAGCAGTTCTTC
CATSVNGRGRNEQFF
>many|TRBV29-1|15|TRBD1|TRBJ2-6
TGCAGCGTAGACAGGGGGGACTCTGGGGCCAACGTCCTGACTTTC
CSVDRGDSGANVLTF
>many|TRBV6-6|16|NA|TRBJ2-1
TGTGCCAGCAGTTACTCAGCGGGCGGAACCTACAATGAGCAGTTCTTC
CASSYSAGGTYNEQFF
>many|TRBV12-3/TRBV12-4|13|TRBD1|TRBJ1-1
TGTGCCAGCAGTACTACAGGGGGCACTGAAGCTTTCTTT
CASSTTGGTEAFF
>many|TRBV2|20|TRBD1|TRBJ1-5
TGTGCCAGCAGTGAATCTGGGACAGGGGGCCAACGTTATAGCAATCAGCCCCAGCATTTT
CASSESGTGGQRYSNQPQHF
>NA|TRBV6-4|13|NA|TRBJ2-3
TGTGCCAGCAGTGTCCAGTCGGCAGATACGCAGTATTTT
CASSVQSADTQYF
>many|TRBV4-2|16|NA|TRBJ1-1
TGTGCCAGCAGCCAAGATCAGTGGGACTCGAACACTGAAGCTTTCTTT
CASSQDQWDSNTEAFF
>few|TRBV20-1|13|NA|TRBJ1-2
TGCAGTGCTAGAGATCCGGGTCAGTATGGCTACACCTTC
CSARDPGQYGYTF
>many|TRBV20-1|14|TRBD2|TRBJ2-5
TGCAGTGCTAGAGAAGCGGGAGGACAAGAGACCCAGTACTTC
CSAREAGGQETQYF
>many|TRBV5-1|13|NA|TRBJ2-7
TGCGCCAGCAGTGGGATAGCTGGGTACGAGCAGTACTTC
CASSGIAGYEQYF
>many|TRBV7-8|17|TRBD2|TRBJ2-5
TGTGCCAGCAGCTTATCCTCGGCTAGCGGGAGGGCCGGGACCCAGTACTTC
CASSLSSASGRAGTQYF
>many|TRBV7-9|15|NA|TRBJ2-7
TGTGCCAGCAGCCCCAGGGGTATAGGAACCTACGAGCAGTACTTC
CASSPRGIGTYEQYF
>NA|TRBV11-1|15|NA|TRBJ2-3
TGTGCCAGCAGCTTATACAGGTCTAGCACAGATACGCAGTATTTT
CASSLYRSSTDTQYF